This passage covers 24 T cell receptor beta chains from one sample sequenced in a study of T cell repertoires in cytomegalovirus infection. TCRdb re-analysed the reads in MiXCR, keeping a single row per CDR3 protein. The data hold some 800,000 distinct CDR3 sequences, with about 31% observed a single time. No cognate antigen is known for these TCRs. Specimen: cultured CD8+ T cells from PBMCs, collected from culture after CMV antigen stimulation. The receptors originated from a human donor in good health (CMV status not recorded). Some clones in this sample may be carry-over from other donors' samples.

Many counts were recorded for this clonotype. CDR3: CSATTGALNTEAFF. CDR3 nucleotides: TGCAGTGCTACCACAGGGGCCCTGAACACTGAAGCTTTCTTT. The chain is built from TRBV20-1 and TRBJ1-1; TRBD1 aligns across 7 bases. The V and J ends lost 4 bases and 0 bases, in that order; junction bases with no gene match: 5. This CDR3 is built from 14 residues. In germline, CDR1 is DFQATT, CDR2 SNEGSKA (reference sequence).

In the case of this clonotype: A read error may account for a junction end that differs from germline. The chain joins TRBV3-1 to TRBJ1-2; TRBD1 matches 7 bases. The CDR3 spans 15 residues. Germline V gene lookup returns CDR1 LGHDT and CDR2 YNNKEL (reference sequence). The CDR3 loop is CVSSQDRDRHVGYTF. For the CDR3, the DNA is TGTGTCAGCAGCCAAGACCGGGACAGACACGTCGGCTACACCTTC.

Only a few counts were recorded for this clonotype. The genes are TRBV12-3 or TRBV12-4 and TRBJ1-5, with 11 bases that match TRBD1. This CDR3 is 19 amino acids long. J lost 6 bases, V lost 3 bases, and 16 bases had no gene match. CDR3 amino acids: CASSFWTGGPQSGTQPQHF. CDR3 coding DNA: TGTGCCAGCAGTTTTTGGACAGGGGGCCCACAATCTGGAACTCAGCCCCAGCATTTT.

V and J are TRBV19 and TRBJ2-2; the D gene is possibly TRBD1 (6 bases). CDR1 LNHDA and CDR2 SQIVND come from the germline V gene (reference sequence). This CDR3 has 17 amino acids. V shed 6 bases and J shed 1 base, with 18 bases lying between them. Written as DNA, the CDR3 is TGTGCCAGTAGGCGGACAGCCTCCATGCGGAACACCGGGGAGCTGTTTTTT. Its translation is CASRRTASMRNTGELFF.

This clonotype has just a few counts. The gene calls are TRBV7-6 and TRBJ2-7, with D unresolved. CDR1 and CDR2 from the germline V gene are SGHVS and FNYEAQ. The V gene lost 3 bases and the J gene lost 2 bases, with 17 bases spanning the gap. This CDR3 is 16 amino acids long. The CDR3 nucleotides are TGTGCCAGCAGCTTTCTTTTAGGGCCATTAACCTACGAGCAGTACTTC. Its translation: CASSFLLGPLTYEQYF.

CDR3 coding DNA: TGTGCCAGCAGCTTTAACCCCGACAGGCCGGGTAATTCACCCCTCCACTTT. This translates into CASSFNPDRPGNSPLHF. The chain uses TRBV12-3 or TRBV12-4 and TRBJ1-6; D is possibly TRBD1 (6 bases). Trimming left V 6 bases short and J 6 bases short, with 21 bases between. The CDR3 has 17 amino acids.

The chain couples TRBV7-6 to TRBJ2-2; weak D call: TRBD2 (7 bases). From germline, CDR1 is SGHVS and CDR2 FNYEAQ. V was pared by 4 bases and J by 6 bases, with 15 bases between. This CDR3 region has 15 residues. In DNA, the CDR3 is TGTGCCAGCAGCTCCGCGGACGGGGGGCCCGGGGAGCTGTTTTTT. Its translation is CASSSADGGPGELFF.

The genes are TRBV12-3 or TRBV12-4 and TRBJ2-7, with D hard to call. V was clipped by 5 bases and J by 3 bases, with 11 bases between them. The CDR3 sequence is 13 residues long. CDR3 loop: CASSPDPGYEQYF. Here the CDR3 DNA reads TGTGCCAGCAGTCCAGACCCCGGCTACGAGCAGTACTTC.

The chain joins TRBV19 to TRBJ1-1; no reliable D call. Germline V gives CDR1 LNHDA, CDR2 SQIVND (reference sequence). Trimming shortened V by 7 bases and J by 4 bases, and 19 bases separated the two germline ends. The CDR3 consists of 15 residues. CDR3 residues: CASTPWAAEPTEAFF. The CDR3 bases are TGTGCCAGTACCCCCTGGGCAGCGGAACCCACTGAAGCTTTCTTT.

The chain couples TRBV13 to TRBJ1-2, with D hard to call. Germline V gene lookup returns CDR1 PRHDT and CDR2 FYEKMQ (reference sequence). V dropped 5 bases and J dropped 4 bases, with 17 bases sitting between them. The CDR3 runs to 15 residues. The CDR3 DNA reads TGTGCCAGCAGCGGCGAGTGGCAGCGGATCTATGGCTACACCTTC. Protein: CASSGEWQRIYGYTF.

This clonotype occurred a few times. The rearrangement joins TRBV5-1 to TRBJ2-5; 9 bases match TRBD1. Per the germline V gene, CDR1 is SGHRS and CDR2 is YFSETQ. This CDR3 is 16 amino acids long. Trimming at V came to 2 bases and at J to 4 bases, leaving 9 bases not matched to a gene. This CDR3 is CASSLSGTGTGETQYF. The CDR3 nucleotides read TGCGCCAGCAGCTTATCCGGGACAGGGACCGGAGAGACCCAGTACTTC. Looking up the rest from reference TRBV5-1 and TRBJ2-5 gives the full variable domain: KAGVTQTPRYLIKTRGQQVTLSCSPISGHRSVSWYQQTPGQGLQFLFEYFSETQRNKGNFPGRFSGRQFSNSRSEMNVSTLELGDSALYLCASSLSGTGTGETQYFGPGTRLLVL.

The chain is built from TRBV12-3 or TRBV12-4 and TRBJ2-1, with 9 bases aligning to TRBD2. The trim removed 10 bases at V and 2 bases at J, leaving 3 bases unmatched. The CDR3 runs 13 residues. CDR3 DNA sequence: TGTGCCACCGCGGGGGGGCCCTACAATGAGCAGTTCTTC. Amino acids: CATAGGPYNEQFF.

There are a few counts of this clonotype. The chain combines TRBV28 with TRBJ2-1, with 10 nucleotides matching TRBD2. V trimming: 10 bases; J trimming: 0 bases; junction bases outside the gene matches: 12. The CDR3 totals 17 residues. Germline assignment: CDR1 MDHEN and CDR2 SYDVKM. In nucleotides, the CDR3 is TGTGCCACCGAGCGGGGGGGCCTCCCTAGCTCCTACAATGAGCAGTTCTTC. Protein sequence: CATERGGLPSSYNEQFF. Full variable domain (rest looked up from reference TRBV28 and TRBJ2-1): DVKVTQSSRYLVKRTGEKVFLECVQDMDHENMFWYRQDPGLGLRLIYFSYDVKMKEKGDIPEGYSVSREKKERFSLILESASTNQTSMYLCATERGGLPSSYNEQFFGPGTRLTVL.

This chain uses TRBV27 with TRBJ2-4; D gene unclear. This CDR3 spans 13 amino acids. Trimming took 7 bases from V and 1 from J, leaving 8 bases between them. Germline-derived CDR1 and CDR2 are MNHEY and SMNVEV (reference sequence). This CDR3 reads CASTDGAKNIQYF. The CDR3 DNA follows: TGTGCCAGCACGGACGGGGCCAAAAACATTCAGTACTTC.

Only a few counts were recorded for this clonotype. The gene calls are TRBV6-1 and TRBJ1-4; 7 positions agree with TRBD1. Trimming took 5 bases from V and 6 from J; bases not matched to a gene: 9. Germline-derived CDR1 and CDR2 are MNHNS and SASEGT. The CDR3 has 15 residues. The CDR3 reads CASSQLGTEDEKLFF. The CDR3 bases are TGTGCCAGCAGTCAGCTCGGGACAGAGGATGAAAAACTGTTTTTT.

V gene TRBV7-6 combines with J gene TRBJ2-5; 7 nucleotides match TRBD1. CDR3 length: 15 amino acids. J lost 5 bases, V lost 4 bases, and 10 bases had no gene match. Germline CDR1 SGHVS, CDR2 FNYEAQ. CDR3 region: CASSSEGGWGETQYF. In nucleotides, the CDR3 is TGTGCCAGCAGCTCTGAAGGGGGCTGGGGGGAGACCCAGTACTTC.

The rearrangement joins TRBV7-9 to TRBJ1-2; 9 bases are a match to TRBD1. CDR1 SEHNR and CDR2 FQNEAQ come from the germline V gene (reference sequence). The J segment lost 4 bases and the V segment lost 4 bases, leaving 10 bases of the junction unmatched. The CDR3 sequence is 16 residues long. CDR3 residues: CASSSTGGRYVYGYTF. The CDR3 DNA reads TGTGCCAGCAGCTCAACAGGGGGCCGGTATGTCTATGGCTACACCTTC.

CDR3 DNA sequence: TGTGCCAGCAGCTTCAACCGATATAGCAATCAGCCCCAGCATTTT. As protein: CASSFNRYSNQPQHF. The rearrangement uses TRBV7-8 and TRBJ1-5; D remains unclear. The CDR3 has 15 residues. Germline V gene sequence: CDR1 SGHVS, CDR2 FQNEAQ. Deletions cut 3 bases from V and 0 bases from J, with 9 bases between.

With regard to this clonotype: Germline and junction disagree at one end, which may indicate a read error. The CDR3 DNA reads TGCGCCAACAGCCAAGATCCGGGGGACGAGCAGTACTTC. This sequence encodes CANSQDPGDEQYF. J is TRBJ2-7 and V is TRBV4-1, with a tentative D call TRBD2 (6 bases). The CDR3 extends over 13 amino acids. Germline V gene lookup returns CDR1 MGHRA and CDR2 YSYEKL.

Only a few counts were recorded for this clonotype. The chain carries TRBV12-3 or TRBV12-4 and TRBJ2-2, with D perhaps TRBD1 (5 bases). This CDR3 comprises 17 residues. With 3 bases removed from V and 3 bases from J, the gap between germline ends came to 17 bases. Here the CDR3 reads CASSFLIQGLHTGELFF. In DNA form, the CDR3 reads TGTGCCAGCAGTTTTCTAATTCAGGGCCTGCACACCGGGGAGCTGTTTTTT.

This clonotype was recorded at least ten times. The chain recombines TRBV5-1 with TRBJ1-6, with D uncertain. The CDR3 runs 14 residues. Germline loops: CDR1 SGHRS, CDR2 YFSETQ. V was trimmed by 5 bases and J by 1 base, leaving 7 bases between them. The CDR3 protein is CASRRGSYNSPLHF. Here the CDR3 DNA reads TGCGCCAGCAGACGGGGATCCTATAATTCACCCCTCCACTTT.

The chain has TRBV7-6 and TRBJ1-2, with 7 positions matching TRBD1. J was trimmed by 7 bases and V by 5 bases; bases with no gene match: 10. Germline-derived CDR1 and CDR2 are SGHVS and FNYEAQ. The CDR3 consists of 14 residues. This CDR3 reads CASSATGTASGYTF. As DNA, the CDR3 is TGTGCCAGCAGCGCTACCGGGACAGCATCTGGCTACACCTTC.

J is TRBJ1-1 and V is TRBV5-6; possible D gene TRBD1, 6 bases. Germline assignment: CDR1 SGHDT and CDR2 YYEEEE. The CDR3 is 14 residues long. Trimming took off 0 bases at V and 7 bases at J, with 13 bases between the two ends. The CDR3 bases are TGTGCCAGCAGCTTGGTAAATAACAGGGATGAAGCTTTCTTT. Translating it yields CASSLVNNRDEAFF.

V is TRBV13 and J is TRBJ2-5; 8 nucleotides agree with TRBD1. The CDR3 loop spans 15 amino acids. With 5 bases clipped from V and 0 bases from J, the junction kept 5 bases outside the gene matches. Germline V gives CDR1 PRHDT, CDR2 FYEKMQ (reference sequence). Here the CDR3 DNA reads TGTGCCAGCAGCCCCGGGGGACAGGACCAAGAGACCCAGTACTTC. Protein product: CASSPGGQDQETQYF.